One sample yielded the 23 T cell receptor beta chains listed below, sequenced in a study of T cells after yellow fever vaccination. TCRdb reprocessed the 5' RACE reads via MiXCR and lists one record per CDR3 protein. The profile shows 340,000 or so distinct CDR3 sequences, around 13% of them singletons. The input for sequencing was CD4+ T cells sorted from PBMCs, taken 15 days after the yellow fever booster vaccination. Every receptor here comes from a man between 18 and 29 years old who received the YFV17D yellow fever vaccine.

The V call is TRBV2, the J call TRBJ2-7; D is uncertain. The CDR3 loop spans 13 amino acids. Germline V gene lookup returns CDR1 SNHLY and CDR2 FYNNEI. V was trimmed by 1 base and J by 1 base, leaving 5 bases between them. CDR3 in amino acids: CASSEERSYEQYF. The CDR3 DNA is TGTGCCAGCAGTGAAGAACGGTCCTACGAGCAGTACTTC.

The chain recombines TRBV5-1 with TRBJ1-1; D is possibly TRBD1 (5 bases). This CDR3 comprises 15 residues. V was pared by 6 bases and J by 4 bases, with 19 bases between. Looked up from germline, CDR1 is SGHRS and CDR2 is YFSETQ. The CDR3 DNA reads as TGCGCCAGCAACTGGGACCATAATCAGGGCACTGAAGCTTTCTTT. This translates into CASNWDHNQGTEAFF.

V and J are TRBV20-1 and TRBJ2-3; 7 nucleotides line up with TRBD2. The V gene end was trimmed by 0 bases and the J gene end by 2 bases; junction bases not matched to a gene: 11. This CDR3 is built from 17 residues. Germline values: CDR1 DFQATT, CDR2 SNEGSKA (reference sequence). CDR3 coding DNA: TGCAGTGCTAGAGATTACTTGGCTAGCGGATTCACAGATACGCAGTATTTT. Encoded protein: CSARDYLASGFTDTQYF.

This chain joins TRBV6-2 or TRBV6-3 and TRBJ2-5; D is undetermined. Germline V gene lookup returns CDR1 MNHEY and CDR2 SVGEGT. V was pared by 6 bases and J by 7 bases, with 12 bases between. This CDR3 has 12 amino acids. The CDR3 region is CASSPGARTQYF. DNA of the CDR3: TGTGCCAGCAGCCCCGGCGCGAGGACCCAGTACTTC.

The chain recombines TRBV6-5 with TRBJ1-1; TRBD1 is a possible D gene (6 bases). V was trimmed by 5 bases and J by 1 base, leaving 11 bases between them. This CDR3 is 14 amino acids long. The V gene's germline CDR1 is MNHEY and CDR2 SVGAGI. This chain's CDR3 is CASSDDRRNTEAFF. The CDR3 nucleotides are TGTGCCAGCAGTGACGACAGGAGGAACACTGAAGCTTTCTTT.

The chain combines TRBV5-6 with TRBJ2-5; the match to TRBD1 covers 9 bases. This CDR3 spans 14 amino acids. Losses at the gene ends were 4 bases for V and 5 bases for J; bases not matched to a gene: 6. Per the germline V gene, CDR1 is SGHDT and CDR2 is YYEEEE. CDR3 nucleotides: TGTGCCAGCAGCCTTGGACAGGGGCTGGAGACCCAGTACTTC. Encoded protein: CASSLGQGLETQYF.

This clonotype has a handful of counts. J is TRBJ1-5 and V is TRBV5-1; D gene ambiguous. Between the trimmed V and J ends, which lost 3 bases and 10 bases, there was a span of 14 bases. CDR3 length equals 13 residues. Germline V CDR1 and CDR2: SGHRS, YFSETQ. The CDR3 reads CASSSGDSGPQHF. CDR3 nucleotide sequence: TGCGCCAGCAGCTCCGGGGATTCGGGTCCCCAGCATTTT.

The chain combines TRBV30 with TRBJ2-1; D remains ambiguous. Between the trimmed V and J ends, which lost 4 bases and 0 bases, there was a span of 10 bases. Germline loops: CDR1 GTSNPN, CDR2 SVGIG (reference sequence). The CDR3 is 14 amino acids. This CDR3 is CAWTYLVSYNEQFF. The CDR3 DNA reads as TGTGCCTGGACATATCTGGTCTCCTACAATGAGCAGTTCTTC.

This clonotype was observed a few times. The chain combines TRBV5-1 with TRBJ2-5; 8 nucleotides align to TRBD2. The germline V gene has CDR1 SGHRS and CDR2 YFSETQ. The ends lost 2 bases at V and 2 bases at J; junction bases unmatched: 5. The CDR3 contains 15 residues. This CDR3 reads CASSFRPSGQETQYF. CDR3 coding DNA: TGCGCCAGCAGCTTCCGGCCTAGCGGGCAAGAGACCCAGTACTTC.

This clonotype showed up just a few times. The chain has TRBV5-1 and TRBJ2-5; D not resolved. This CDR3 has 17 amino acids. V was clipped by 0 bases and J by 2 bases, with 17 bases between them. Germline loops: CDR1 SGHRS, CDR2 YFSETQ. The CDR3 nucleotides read TGCGCCAGCAGCTTGGTTCGGGCAGGAACGATACAAGAGACCCAGTACTTC. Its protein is CASSLVRAGTIQETQYF.

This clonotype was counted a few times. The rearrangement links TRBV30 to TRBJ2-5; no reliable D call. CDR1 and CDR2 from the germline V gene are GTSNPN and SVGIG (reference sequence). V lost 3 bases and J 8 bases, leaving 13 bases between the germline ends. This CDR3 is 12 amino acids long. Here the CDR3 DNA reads TGTGCCTGGAGCGCAGCCCCAGGAACCCAGTACTTC. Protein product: CAWSAAPGTQYF.

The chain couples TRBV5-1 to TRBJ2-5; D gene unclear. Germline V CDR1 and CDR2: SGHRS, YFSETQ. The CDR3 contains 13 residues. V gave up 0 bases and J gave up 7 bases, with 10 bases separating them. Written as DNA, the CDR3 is TGCGCCAGCAGCTTGGATTCGGGTGGGACCCAGTACTTC. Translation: CASSLDSGGTQYF. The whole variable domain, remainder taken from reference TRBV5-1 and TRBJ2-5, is KAGVTQTPRYLIKTRGQQVTLSCSPISGHRSVSWYQQTPGQGLQFLFEYFSETQRNKGNFPGRFSGRQFSNSRSEMNVSTLELGDSALYLCASSLDSGGTQYFGPGTRLLVL.

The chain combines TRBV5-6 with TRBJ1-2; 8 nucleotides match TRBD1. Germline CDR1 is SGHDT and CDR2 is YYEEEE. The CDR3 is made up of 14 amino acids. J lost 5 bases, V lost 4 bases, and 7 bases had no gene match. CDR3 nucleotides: TGTGCCAGCAGCCTGCCGGGACAGGCATATGGCTACACCTTC. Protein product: CASSLPGQAYGYTF.

CDR3 protein: CASSLEGASDTQYF. CDR3 DNA sequence: TGTGCCAGCAGTTTAGAAGGGGCTAGTGATACGCAGTATTTT. The gene calls are TRBV12-3 or TRBV12-4 and TRBJ2-3; tentative D call: TRBD1 (5 bases). The CDR3 has 14 residues. V lost 1 base and J 6 bases, leaving 11 bases between the germline ends.

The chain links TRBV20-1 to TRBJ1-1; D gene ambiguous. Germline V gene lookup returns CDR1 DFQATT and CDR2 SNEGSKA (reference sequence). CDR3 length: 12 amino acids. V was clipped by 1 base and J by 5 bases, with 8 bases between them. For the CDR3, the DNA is TGCAGTGCTAGAGTACGAGGAACTGAAGCTTTCTTT. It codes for CSARVRGTEAFF.

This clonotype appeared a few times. CDR3 bases: TGCAGCGTTCATGGCCTAGCGGGGGGAAATGAGCAGTTCTTC. It codes for CSVHGLAGGNEQFF. J is TRBJ2-1 and V is TRBV29-1; TRBD2 aligns across 11 bases. CDR1 is SQVTM and CDR2 is ANQGSEA in the germline V gene. Trimming cost V 5 bases and J 7 bases; bases outside gene matches: 7. The CDR3 sequence is 14 residues long.

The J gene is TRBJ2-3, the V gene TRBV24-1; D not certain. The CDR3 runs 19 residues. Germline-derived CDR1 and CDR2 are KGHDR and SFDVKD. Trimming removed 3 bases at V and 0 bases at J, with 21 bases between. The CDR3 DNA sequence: TGTGCCACCAGTGATCCCACCCGGGCGGAAGGCTTTAGCACAGATACGCAGTATTTT. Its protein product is CATSDPTRAEGFSTDTQYF.

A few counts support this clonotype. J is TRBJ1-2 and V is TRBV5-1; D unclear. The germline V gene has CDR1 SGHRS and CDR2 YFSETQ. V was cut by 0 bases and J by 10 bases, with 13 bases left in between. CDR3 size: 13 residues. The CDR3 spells CASSLESTSPYTF. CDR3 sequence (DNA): TGCGCCAGCAGCTTGGAGTCCACCTCTCCCTACACCTTC.

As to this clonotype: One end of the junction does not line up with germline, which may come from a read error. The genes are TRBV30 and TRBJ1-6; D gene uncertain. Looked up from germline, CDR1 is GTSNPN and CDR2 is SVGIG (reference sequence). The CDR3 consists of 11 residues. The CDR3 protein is CAWSEETPLHF. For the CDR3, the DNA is TGTGCCTGGAGTGAGGAGACACCTCTCCACTTT.

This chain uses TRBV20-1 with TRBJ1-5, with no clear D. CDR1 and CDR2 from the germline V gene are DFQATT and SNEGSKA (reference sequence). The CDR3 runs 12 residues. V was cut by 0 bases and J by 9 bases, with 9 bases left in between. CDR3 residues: CSARDGLRPQHF. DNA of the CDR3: TGCAGTGCTAGAGATGGCCTCAGGCCCCAGCATTTT.

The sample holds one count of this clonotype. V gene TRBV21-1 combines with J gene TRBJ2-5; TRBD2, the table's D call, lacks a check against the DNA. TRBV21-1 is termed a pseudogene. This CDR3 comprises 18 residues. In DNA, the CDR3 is TGTGCCAGCAGCAAAGGAGGGACTAGCGGGGGCCTGCAAGAGACCCAGTACTTC. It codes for CASSKGGTSGGLQETQYF.

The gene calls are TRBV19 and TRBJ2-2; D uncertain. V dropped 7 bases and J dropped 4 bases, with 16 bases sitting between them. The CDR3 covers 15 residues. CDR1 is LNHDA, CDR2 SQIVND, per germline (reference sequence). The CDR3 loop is CASTKRYGGTGELFF. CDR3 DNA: TGTGCCAGTACCAAGAGGTATGGTGGCACCGGGGAGCTGTTTTTT.

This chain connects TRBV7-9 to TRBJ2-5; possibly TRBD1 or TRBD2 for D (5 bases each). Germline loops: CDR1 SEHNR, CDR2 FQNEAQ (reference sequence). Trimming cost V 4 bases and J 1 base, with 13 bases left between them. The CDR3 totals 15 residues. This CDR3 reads CASSSLRDRQETQYF. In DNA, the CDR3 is TGTGCCAGCAGCTCTCTTAGGGACCGCCAAGAGACCCAGTACTTC.